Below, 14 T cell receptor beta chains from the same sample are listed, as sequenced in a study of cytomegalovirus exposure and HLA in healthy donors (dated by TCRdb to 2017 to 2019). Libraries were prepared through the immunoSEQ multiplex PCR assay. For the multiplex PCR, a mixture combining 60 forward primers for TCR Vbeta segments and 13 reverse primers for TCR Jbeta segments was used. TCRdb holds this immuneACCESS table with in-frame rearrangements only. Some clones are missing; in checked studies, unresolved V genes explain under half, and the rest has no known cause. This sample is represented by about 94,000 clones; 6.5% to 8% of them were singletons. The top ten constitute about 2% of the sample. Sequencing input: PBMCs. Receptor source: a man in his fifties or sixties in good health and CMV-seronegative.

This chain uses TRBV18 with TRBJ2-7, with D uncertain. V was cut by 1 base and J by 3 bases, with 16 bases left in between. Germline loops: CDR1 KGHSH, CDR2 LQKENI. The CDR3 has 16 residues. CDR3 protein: CASSPLAQVGFYEQYF. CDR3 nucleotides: TGTGCCAGCTCACCACTCGCGCAGGTTGGCTTCTACGAGCAGTACTTC.

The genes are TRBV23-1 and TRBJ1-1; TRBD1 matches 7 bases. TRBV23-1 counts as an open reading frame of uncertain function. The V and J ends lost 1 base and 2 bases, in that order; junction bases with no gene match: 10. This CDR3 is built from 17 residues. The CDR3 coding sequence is TGCGCCAGCAGTCAATGGGGACTTTACAGGGGAAACACTGAAGCTTTCTTT. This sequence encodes CASSQWGLYRGNTEAFF.

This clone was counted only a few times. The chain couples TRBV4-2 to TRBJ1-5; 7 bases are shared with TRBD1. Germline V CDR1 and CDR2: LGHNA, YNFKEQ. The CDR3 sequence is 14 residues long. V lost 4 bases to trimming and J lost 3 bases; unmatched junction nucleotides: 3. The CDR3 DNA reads TGTGCCAGCAGCCCCGGGACAGACAATCAGCCCCAGCATTTT. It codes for CASSPGTDNQPQHF.

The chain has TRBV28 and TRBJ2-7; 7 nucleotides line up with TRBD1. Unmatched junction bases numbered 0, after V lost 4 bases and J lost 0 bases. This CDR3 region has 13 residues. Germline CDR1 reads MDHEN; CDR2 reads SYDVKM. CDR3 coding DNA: TGTGCCAGCAGTTACAGGGGCTCCTACGAGCAGTACTTC. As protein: CASSYRGSYEQYF.

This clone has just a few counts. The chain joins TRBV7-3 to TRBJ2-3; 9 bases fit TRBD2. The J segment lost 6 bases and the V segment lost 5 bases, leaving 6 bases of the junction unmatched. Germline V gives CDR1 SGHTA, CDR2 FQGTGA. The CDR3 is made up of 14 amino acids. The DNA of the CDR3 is TGTGCCAGCAGCCTAGGACTAGCGTTTGATACGCAGTATTTT. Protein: CASSLGLAFDTQYF.

The CDR3 DNA is TGTGCCACCAGCAGAGATGGGGGGGAGACCGGGGAGCTGTTTTTT. It codes for CATSRDGGETGELFF. This chain links TRBV15 with TRBJ2-2, with 7 bases identical to TRBD2. The trim removed 0 bases at V and 5 bases at J, leaving 3 bases unmatched. Germline values: CDR1 LNHNV, CDR2 YYDKDF (reference sequence). This CDR3 spans 15 amino acids.

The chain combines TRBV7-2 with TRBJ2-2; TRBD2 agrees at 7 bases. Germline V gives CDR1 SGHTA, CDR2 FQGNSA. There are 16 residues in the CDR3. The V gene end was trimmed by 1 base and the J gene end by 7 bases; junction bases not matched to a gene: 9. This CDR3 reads CASSLGAQRGGGELFF. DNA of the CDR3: TGTGCCAGCAGCTTAGGAGCCCAGCGGGGCGGCGGGGAGCTGTTTTTT.

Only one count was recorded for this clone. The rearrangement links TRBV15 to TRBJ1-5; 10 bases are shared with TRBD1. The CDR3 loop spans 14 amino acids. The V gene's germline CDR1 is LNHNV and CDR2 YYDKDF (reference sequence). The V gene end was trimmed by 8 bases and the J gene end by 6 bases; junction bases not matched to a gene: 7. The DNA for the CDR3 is TGTGCCACCTGCCCCGGACAGGGGGGTCAGCCCCAGCATTTT. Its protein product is CATCPGQGGQPQHF.

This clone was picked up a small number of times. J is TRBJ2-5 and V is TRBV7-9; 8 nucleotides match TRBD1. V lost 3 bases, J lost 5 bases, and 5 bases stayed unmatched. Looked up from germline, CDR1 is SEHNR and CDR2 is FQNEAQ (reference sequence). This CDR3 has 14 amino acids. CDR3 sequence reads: CASSFQTGVETQYF. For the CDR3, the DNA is TGTGCCAGCAGCTTCCAGACAGGGGTGGAGACCCAGTACTTC.

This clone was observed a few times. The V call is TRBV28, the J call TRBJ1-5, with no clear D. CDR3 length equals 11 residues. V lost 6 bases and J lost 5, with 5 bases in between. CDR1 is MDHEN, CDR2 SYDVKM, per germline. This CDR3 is CASRAHQPQHF. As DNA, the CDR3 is TGTGCCAGCAGGGCCCATCAGCCCCAGCATTTT.

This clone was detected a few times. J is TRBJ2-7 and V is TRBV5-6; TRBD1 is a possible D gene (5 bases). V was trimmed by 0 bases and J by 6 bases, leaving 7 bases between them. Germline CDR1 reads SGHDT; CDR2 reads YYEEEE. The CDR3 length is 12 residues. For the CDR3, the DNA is TGTGCCAGCAGCTTGGCAGGGCGCGAGCAGTACTTC. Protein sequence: CASSLAGREQYF.

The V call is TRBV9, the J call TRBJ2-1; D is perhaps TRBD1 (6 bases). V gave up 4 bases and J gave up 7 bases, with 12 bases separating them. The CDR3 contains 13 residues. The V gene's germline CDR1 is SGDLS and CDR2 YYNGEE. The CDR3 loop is CASSPGQSNEQFF. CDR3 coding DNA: TGTGCCAGCAGCCCAGGACAGTCGAATGAGCAGTTCTTC.

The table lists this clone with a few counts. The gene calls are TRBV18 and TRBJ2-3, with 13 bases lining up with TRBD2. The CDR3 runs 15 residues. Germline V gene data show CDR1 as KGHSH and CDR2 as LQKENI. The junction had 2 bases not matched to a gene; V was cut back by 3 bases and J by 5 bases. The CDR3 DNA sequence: TGTGCCAGCTCACCGCGACTAGCGGGAGGAGATACGCAGTATTTT. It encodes CASSPRLAGGDTQYF.

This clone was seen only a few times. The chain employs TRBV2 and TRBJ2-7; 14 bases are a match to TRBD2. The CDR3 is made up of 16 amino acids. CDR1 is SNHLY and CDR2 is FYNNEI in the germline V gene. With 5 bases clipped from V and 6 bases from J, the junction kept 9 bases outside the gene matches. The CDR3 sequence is CASSRLAGGRPREQYF. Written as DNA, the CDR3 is TGTGCCAGCAGTAGACTAGCGGGGGGGCGTCCGCGCGAGCAGTACTTC.